The 9 T cell receptor beta chains given below trace back to one sample, sequenced in a study of Tregs in tolerant kidney transplant recipients. The protocol was immunoSEQ multiplex PCR, while the TCRdb copy is restricted to in-frame clones and leaves out a portion. The table lists tens of thousands of clones, approximately 94% of them singletons. The specimen comprised CD4+ T cells from blood, sampled before the transplant. Every receptor here comes from a human donor who received a combined kidney and bone marrow transplant.

This clone was detected once. The genes are TRBV18 and TRBJ2-7; 7 nucleotides agree with TRBD1. The J segment lost 0 bases and the V segment lost 4 bases, leaving 12 bases of the junction unmatched. Germline V lookup: CDR1 KGHSH, CDR2 LQKENI. The CDR3 totals 17 residues. CDR3 residues: CASSRDRAMLASYEQYF. Here the CDR3 DNA reads TGTGCCAGCTCACGCGACAGGGCCATGCTCGCCTCCTACGAGCAGTACTTC.

CDR3 region: CASSFGTGQSYEQYF. The DNA for the CDR3 is TGCGCCAGCAGCTTCGGGACAGGGCAATCCTACGAGCAGTACTTC. The rearrangement joins TRBV5-1 to TRBJ2-7, with TRBD1 matching over 9 bases. Losses at the gene ends were 2 bases for V and 1 base for J; bases not matched to a gene: 4. This CDR3 has 15 residues. CDR1 is SGHRS, CDR2 YFSETQ, per germline. The whole variable domain, filled in from reference TRBV5-1 and TRBJ2-7, reads KAGVTQTPRYLIKTRGQQVTLSCSPISGHRSVSWYQQTPGQGLQFLFEYFSETQRNKGNFPGRFSGRQFSNSRSEMNVSTLELGDSALYLCASSFGTGQSYEQYFGPGTRLTVT.

The chain uses TRBV7-2 and TRBJ2-1; 12 bases match TRBD2. Germline loops: CDR1 SGHTA, CDR2 FQGNSA. CDR3 size: 16 residues. The ends lost 2 bases at V and 8 bases at J; junction bases unmatched: 7. The CDR3 DNA is TGTGCCAGCAGCTTATCCAGACTAGCGGGGGTGGATGAGCAGTTCTTC. Translation: CASSLSRLAGVDEQFF.

The rearrangement uses TRBV30 and TRBJ2-7; D is uncertain. The germline gives CDR1 GTSNPN, CDR2 SVGIG (reference sequence). This CDR3 has 14 amino acids. Trimming stripped 0 bases from V and 5 bases from J, with 14 bases between. CDR3 sequence reads: CAWSVLIPRHEQYF. The CDR3 region has the DNA TGTGCCTGGAGTGTACTTATACCCAGGCACGAGCAGTACTTC.

The gene calls are TRBV12-5 and TRBJ2-3, with D perhaps matching TRBD1 (6 bases). The germline V gene encodes CDR1 LGHNT and CDR2 FRNRAP. The V end lost 0 bases, the J end lost 4 bases, and 14 bases lay between the germline ends. This CDR3 spans 16 amino acids. The DNA for the CDR3 is TGTGCTAGTGGTTTGGTACTTGGGGGCCGGGCAGATACGCAGTATTTT. Encoded protein: CASGLVLGGRADTQYF.

The rearrangement uses TRBV27 and TRBJ2-1; 7 bases are shared with TRBD2. This CDR3 contains 14 residues. In germline, CDR1 is MNHEY, CDR2 SMNVEV (reference sequence). The ends lost 4 bases at V and 7 bases at J; junction bases unmatched: 7. The CDR3 nucleotides are TGTGCCAGCAGTTATCGGCCCGGGGGGAATGAGCAGTTCTTC. The encoded protein is CASSYRPGGNEQFF.

The V call is TRBV5-1, the J call TRBJ2-5, with D possibly being TRBD1 (5 bases). This CDR3 is 13 amino acids long. Germline values: CDR1 SGHRS, CDR2 YFSETQ. Trimming cost V 4 bases and J 5 bases, with 12 bases left between them. The CDR3 region is CASSLDMWETQYF. CDR3 nucleotide sequence: TGCGCCAGCAGCCTGGACATGTGGGAGACCCAGTACTTC.

In the case of this clone: This same CDR3 is encoded by further DNA sequences in the sample. J is TRBJ1-5 and V is TRBV18; D unclear. CDR1 and CDR2 (germline): KGHSH, LQKENI. The germline V and J ends were trimmed by 4 bases and 3 bases, with 7 bases remaining between them. The CDR3 is made up of 13 amino acids. Written as DNA, the CDR3 is TGTGCCAGCTCACGCACAGACAATCAGCCCCAGCATTTT. This codes for CASSRTDNQPQHF.

The chain combines TRBV7-8 with TRBJ1-4, with 7 bases lining up with TRBD1. The CDR3 covers 14 residues. V trimming: 4 bases; J trimming: 8 bases; junction bases outside the gene matches: 7. CDR1 is SGHVS and CDR2 is FQNEAQ in the germline V gene. The CDR3 coding sequence is TGTGCCAGCAGCTCCCGGGACAGACACGAAAAACTGTTTTTT. Translation gives CASSSRDRHEKLFF. Using reference TRBV7-8 and TRBJ1-4 for the parts outside the CDR3, the full variable domain is GAGVSQSPRYKVAKRGQDVALRCDPISGHVSLFWYQQALGQGPEFLTYFQNEAQLDKSGLPSDRFFAERPEGSVSTLKIQRTQQEDSAVYLCASSSRDRHEKLFFGSGTQLSVL.